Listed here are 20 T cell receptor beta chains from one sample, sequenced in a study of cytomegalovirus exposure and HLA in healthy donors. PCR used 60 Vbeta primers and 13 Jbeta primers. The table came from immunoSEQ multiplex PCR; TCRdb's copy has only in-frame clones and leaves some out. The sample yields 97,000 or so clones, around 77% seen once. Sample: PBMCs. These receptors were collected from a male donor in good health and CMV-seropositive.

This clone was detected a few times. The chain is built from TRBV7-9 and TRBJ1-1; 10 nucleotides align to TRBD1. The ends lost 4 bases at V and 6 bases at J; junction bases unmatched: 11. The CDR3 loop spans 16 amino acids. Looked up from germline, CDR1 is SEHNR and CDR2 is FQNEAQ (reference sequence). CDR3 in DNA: TGTGCCAGCAGCTCTTCCCCGGGACAGGGGAAGCCTGAAGCTTTCTTT. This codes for CASSSSPGQGKPEAFF.

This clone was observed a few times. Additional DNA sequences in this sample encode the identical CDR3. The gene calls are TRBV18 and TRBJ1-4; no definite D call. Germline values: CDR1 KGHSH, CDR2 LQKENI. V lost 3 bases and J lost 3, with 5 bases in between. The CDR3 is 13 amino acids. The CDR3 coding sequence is TGTGCCAGCTCACCGGCGGCTAATGAAAAACTGTTTTTT. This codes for CASSPAANEKLFF.

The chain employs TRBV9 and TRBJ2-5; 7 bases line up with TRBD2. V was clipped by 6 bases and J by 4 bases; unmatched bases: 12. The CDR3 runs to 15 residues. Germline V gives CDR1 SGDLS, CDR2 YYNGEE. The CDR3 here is CASTRGEGWGETQYF. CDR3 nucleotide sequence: TGTGCCAGCACACGCGGGGAGGGGTGGGGAGAGACCCAGTACTTC.

As DNA, the CDR3 is TGTGCCACCCGCGGGGGAACAGAGACCCAGTACTTC. Protein sequence: CATRGGTETQYF. This chain links TRBV15 with TRBJ2-5, with TRBD2 matching over 7 bases. The junction had 4 bases not matched to a gene; V was cut back by 8 bases and J by 4 bases. The CDR3 contains 12 residues. Germline CDR1 reads LNHNV; CDR2 reads YYDKDF (reference sequence).

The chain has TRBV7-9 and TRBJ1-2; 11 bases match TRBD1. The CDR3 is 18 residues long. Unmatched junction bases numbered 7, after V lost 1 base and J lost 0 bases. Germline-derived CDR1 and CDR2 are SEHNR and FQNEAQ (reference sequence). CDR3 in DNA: TGTGCCAGCAGCTTAGTGCGGACAGGGGGCTACCCTAACTATGGCTACACCTTC. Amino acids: CASSLVRTGGYPNYGYTF.

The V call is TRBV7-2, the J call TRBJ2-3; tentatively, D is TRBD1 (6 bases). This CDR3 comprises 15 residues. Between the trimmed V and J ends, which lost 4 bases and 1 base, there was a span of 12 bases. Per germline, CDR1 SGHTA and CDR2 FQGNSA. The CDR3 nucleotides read TGTGCCAGCAGCTACCACAGGGCCCGCACAGATACGCAGTATTTT. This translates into CASSYHRARTDTQYF.

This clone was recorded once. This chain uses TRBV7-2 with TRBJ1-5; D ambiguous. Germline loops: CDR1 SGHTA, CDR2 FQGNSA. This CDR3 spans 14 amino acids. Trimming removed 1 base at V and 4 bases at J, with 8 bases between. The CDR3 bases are TGTGCCAGCAGCTTAGTGGAGAGGAATCAGCCCCAGCATTTT. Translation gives CASSLVERNQPQHF.

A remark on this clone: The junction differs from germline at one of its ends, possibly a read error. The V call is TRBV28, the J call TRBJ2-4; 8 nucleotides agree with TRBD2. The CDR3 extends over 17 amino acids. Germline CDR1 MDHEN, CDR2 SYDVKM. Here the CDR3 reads CASIPASSGSGKNSQYF. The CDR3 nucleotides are TGTGCCAGCATCCCAGCAAGCAGCGGGAGTGGTAAAAACAGTCAGTACTTC.

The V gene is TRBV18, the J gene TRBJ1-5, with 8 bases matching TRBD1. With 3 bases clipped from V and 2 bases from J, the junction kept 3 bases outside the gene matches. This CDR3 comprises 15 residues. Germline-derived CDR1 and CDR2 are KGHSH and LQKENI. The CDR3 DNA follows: TGTGCCAGCTCACCTGTGACAGGGGGCAATCAGCCCCAGCATTTT. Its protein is CASSPVTGGNQPQHF.

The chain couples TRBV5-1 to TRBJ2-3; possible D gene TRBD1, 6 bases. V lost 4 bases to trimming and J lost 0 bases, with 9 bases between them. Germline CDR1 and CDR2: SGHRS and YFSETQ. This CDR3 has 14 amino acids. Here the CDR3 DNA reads TGCGCCAGCAGCGCACAGGGTAGCACAGATACGCAGTATTTT. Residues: CASSAQGSTDTQYF.

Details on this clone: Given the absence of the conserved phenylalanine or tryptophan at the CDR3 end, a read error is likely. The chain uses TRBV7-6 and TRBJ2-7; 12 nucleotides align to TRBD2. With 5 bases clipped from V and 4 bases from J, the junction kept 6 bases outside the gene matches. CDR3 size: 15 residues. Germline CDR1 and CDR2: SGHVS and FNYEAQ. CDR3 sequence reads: CASSPRLAGGYEQYL. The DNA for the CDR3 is TGTGCCAGCAGCCCCCGGCTAGCGGGAGGGTACGAGCAGTACCTC.

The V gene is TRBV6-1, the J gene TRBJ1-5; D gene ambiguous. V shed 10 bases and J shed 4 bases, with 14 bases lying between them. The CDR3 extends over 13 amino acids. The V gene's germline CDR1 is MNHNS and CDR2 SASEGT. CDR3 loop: CATTWINNQPQHF. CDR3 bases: TGTGCCACGACATGGATTAATAATCAGCCCCAGCATTTT.

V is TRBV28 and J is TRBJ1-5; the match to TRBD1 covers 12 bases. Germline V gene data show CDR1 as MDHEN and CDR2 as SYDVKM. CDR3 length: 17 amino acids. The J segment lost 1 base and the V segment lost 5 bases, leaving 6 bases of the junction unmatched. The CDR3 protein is CASSRDRGQVSNQPQHF. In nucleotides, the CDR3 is TGTGCCAGCAGTAGGGACAGGGGGCAGGTGAGCAATCAGCCCCAGCATTTT.

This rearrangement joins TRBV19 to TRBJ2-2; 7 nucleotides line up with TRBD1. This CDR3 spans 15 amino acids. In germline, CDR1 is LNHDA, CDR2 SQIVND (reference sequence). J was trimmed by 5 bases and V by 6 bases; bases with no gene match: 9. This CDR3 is CASSRDRLLTGELFF. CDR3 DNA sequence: TGTGCCAGTAGCCGGGACAGACTTCTAACCGGGGAGCTGTTTTTT.

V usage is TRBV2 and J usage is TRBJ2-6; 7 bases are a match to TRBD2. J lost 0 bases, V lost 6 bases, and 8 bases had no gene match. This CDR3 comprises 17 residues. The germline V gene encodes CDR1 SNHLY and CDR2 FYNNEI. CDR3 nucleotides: TGTGCCAGCAGCCCGACTAGCCCAGACTCTGGGGCCAACGTCCTGACTTTC. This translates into CASSPTSPDSGANVLTF. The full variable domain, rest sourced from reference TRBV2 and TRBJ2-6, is EPEVTQTPSHQVTQMGQEVILRCVPISNHLYFYWYRQILGQKVEFLVSFYNNEISEKSEIFDDQFSVERPDGSNFTLKIRSTKLEDSAMYFCASSPTSPDSGANVLTFGAGSRLTVL.

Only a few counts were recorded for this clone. The CDR3 nucleotides are TGTGCCAGCAGCTTGCAAGGGGCCACAGATACGCAGTATTTT. Encoded protein: CASSLQGATDTQYF. V gene TRBV5-4 combines with J gene TRBJ2-3, with D perhaps TRBD1 (5 bases). V lost 1 base and J 2 bases, leaving 8 bases between the germline ends. Germline CDR1 reads SGHNT; CDR2 reads YYREEE (reference sequence). The CDR3 runs to 14 residues.

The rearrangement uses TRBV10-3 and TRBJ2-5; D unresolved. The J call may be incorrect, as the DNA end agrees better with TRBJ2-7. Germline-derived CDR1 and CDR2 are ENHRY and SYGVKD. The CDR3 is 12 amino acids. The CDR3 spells CAISEIGYEQYF. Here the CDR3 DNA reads TGTGCCATCAGTGAGATCGGGTACGAGCAGTACTTC.

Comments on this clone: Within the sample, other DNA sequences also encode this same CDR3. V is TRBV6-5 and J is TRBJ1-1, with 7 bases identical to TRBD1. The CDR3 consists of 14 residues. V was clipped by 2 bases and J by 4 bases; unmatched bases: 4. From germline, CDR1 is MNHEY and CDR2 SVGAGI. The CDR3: CASSYRQGSTEAFF. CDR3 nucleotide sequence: TGTGCCAGCAGTTACCGACAGGGTAGCACTGAAGCTTTCTTT.

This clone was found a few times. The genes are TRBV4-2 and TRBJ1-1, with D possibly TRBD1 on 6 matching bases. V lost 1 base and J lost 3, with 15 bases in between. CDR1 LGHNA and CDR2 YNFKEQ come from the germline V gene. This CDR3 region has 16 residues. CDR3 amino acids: CASSQVRQAVDTEAFF. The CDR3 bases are TGTGCCAGCAGCCAAGTCCGACAGGCTGTGGACACTGAAGCTTTCTTT.

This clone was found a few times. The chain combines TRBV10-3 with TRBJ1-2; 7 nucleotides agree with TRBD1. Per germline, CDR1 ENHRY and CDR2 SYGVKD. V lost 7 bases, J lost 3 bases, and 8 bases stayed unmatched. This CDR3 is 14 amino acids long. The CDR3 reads CAITRGGKDYGYTF. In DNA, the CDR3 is TGTGCCATCACCCGAGGGGGCAAGGACTATGGCTACACCTTC.